This T cell receptor beta chain was found in a study of T cells in Graves' hyperthyroidism and ophthalmopathy. V lost 6 bases and J lost 2; bases outside the gene matches: 10. Germline CDR1 MDHEN, CDR2 SYDVKM. The length of the CDR3 is 16 residues. Ten or more counts support this clonotype. Using RNA transcripts as the source, TCR beta CDR3 regions were amplified. With the HTBI primer set, the TCR CDR3 went through a first round of RT-PCR. MiXCR, run by TCRdb on the multiplex PCR reads, gives a single entry per CDR3 protein. The sample holds some 690,000 distinct CDR3 sequences, roughly 17% seen once. The V gene is TRBV28, the J gene TRBJ1-2, with 9 nucleotides matching TRBD1. The receptor comes from a man in his forties or fifties with Graves' hyperthyroidism. What was sequenced was blood. The CDR3 DNA reads as TGTGCCAGCAGCCCTCACGGGACAGGGACCAACTATGGCTACACCTTC. As protein: CASSPHGTGTNYGYTF.